The 30 T cell receptor beta chains below come from one sample, sequenced in a study of T cells after yellow fever vaccination. MiXCR, applied by TCRdb to the 5' RACE reads, yields one record per CDR3 protein. The sample yields fewer than 150,000 distinct CDR3 sequences, about 7% seen once. Specimen: CD4+ T cells sorted from PBMCs, collected roughly 46 days after the first yellow fever vaccination. These receptors came from a man aged 18 to 35 who received the YFV17D yellow fever vaccine.

Worth noting for this clonotype: With a much larger clone just one base away, this may be a read error. The chain combines TRBV7-8 with TRBJ2-7; no reliable D call. The CDR3 is made up of 13 amino acids. V lost 4 bases to trimming and J lost 3 bases, with 10 bases between them. The germline V gene has CDR1 SGHVS and CDR2 FQNEAQ. CDR3 protein: CASSSSPDYEQYF. CDR3 nucleotides: TGTGCCAGCAGCTCGTCGCCGGACTACGAGCAGTACTTC.

This clonotype was seen many times. The chain carries TRBV7-2 and TRBJ1-5; D not certain. Germline CDR1 and CDR2: SGHTA and FQGNSA. The CDR3 extends over 14 amino acids. Trimming removed 3 bases at V and 3 bases at J, with 9 bases between. The CDR3 is CASSFATNNQPQHF. Here the CDR3 DNA reads TGTGCCAGCAGCTTCGCCACTAACAATCAGCCCCAGCATTTT.

This clonotype has a count of ten or more. The chain recombines TRBV4-3 with TRBJ2-5; possibly TRBD1 for D (5 bases). This CDR3 comprises 15 residues. Germline V CDR1 and CDR2: LGHNA, YSLEER. Trimming took off 0 bases at V and 7 bases at J, with 15 bases between the two ends. The CDR3 nucleotides read TGCGCCAGCAGCCAAGAAGGAACGGTTCAGGGGACCCAGTACTTC. It translates to CASSQEGTVQGTQYF.

As for this clonotype: A single base separates this from a much larger clone, so it may be a read error. This chain joins TRBV9 and TRBJ2-3, with TRBD2 matching 7 bases. This CDR3 spans 14 amino acids. The germline V gene has CDR1 SGDLS and CDR2 YYNGEE. This chain's CDR3 is CASNKWEGTDAQYF. CDR3 DNA sequence: TGTGCCAGCAACAAGTGGGAGGGAACAGATGCGCAGTATTTT.

This clonotype was counted many times. The V and J genes are TRBV7-6 and TRBJ2-3, with D possibly being TRBD1 (7 bases). The CDR3 is made up of 16 amino acids. Per the germline V gene, CDR1 is SGHVS and CDR2 is FNYEAQ. Trimming removed 2 bases from V and 3 bases from J, with 15 bases in between. The chain's CDR3 is CASSLMRAGGTDTQYF. CDR3 DNA sequence: TGTGCCAGCAGCTTAATGAGGGCAGGGGGGACAGATACGCAGTATTTT.

This clonotype was observed at least ten times. The genes are TRBV20-1 and TRBJ2-3; 11 positions match TRBD2. Trimming removed 6 bases from V and 9 bases from J; junction bases left unmatched: 5. The CDR3 runs 12 residues. Germline CDR1 DFQATT, CDR2 SNEGSKA (reference sequence). The CDR3 here is CSARGLADTQYF. The DNA for the CDR3 is TGCAGTGCCCGGGGACTAGCGGACACGCAGTATTTT.

This clonotype was found many times. This may be a read error, as it is one base from a much larger clone. This chain connects TRBV6-5 to TRBJ2-3; D is perhaps TRBD2 (7 bases). Trimming took off 2 bases at V and 4 bases at J, with 10 bases between the two ends. This CDR3 region has 14 residues. The V gene's germline CDR1 is MNHEY and CDR2 SVGAGI. DNA of the CDR3: TGTGCCAGCAGTTACGGGGGGGCCGCAGATACGCAGTATTTT. Its protein is CASSYGGAADTQYF.

This clonotype was seen more than once but under ten times. The chain combines TRBV5-1 with TRBJ1-1; D remains unclear. The CDR3 runs 15 residues. Germline V lookup: CDR1 SGHRS, CDR2 YFSETQ. Between the trimmed V and J ends, which lost 0 bases and 0 bases, there was a span of 9 bases. As DNA, the CDR3 is TGCGCCAGCAGCTTGGCCTCTCACATGAACACTGAAGCTTTCTTT. Protein product: CASSLASHMNTEAFF.

The rearrangement joins TRBV5-1 to TRBJ2-4, with D unresolved. This CDR3 is built from 12 residues. The germline V gene has CDR1 SGHRS and CDR2 YFSETQ. V lost 0 bases to trimming and J lost 11 bases, with 9 bases between them. Here the CDR3 reads CASSLDGPLQYF. DNA for the CDR3: TGCGCCAGCAGCTTGGATGGCCCACTTCAGTACTTC. Full variable domain (missing parts from reference TRBV5-1 and TRBJ2-4): KAGVTQTPRYLIKTRGQQVTLSCSPISGHRSVSWYQQTPGQGLQFLFEYFSETQRNKGNFPGRFSGRQFSNSRSEMNVSTLELGDSALYLCASSLDGPLQYFGAGTRLSVL.

This clonotype was seen at least ten times. The J gene is TRBJ2-5, the V gene TRBV5-5, with D perhaps matching TRBD1 or TRBD2 (5 bases each). The CDR3 contains 13 residues. Trimming pared 2 bases from V and 5 bases from J, leaving 10 bases between. Germline CDR1 SGHKS, CDR2 YYEKEE (reference sequence). The CDR3 protein is CASSFTGGETQYF. Here the CDR3 DNA reads TGTGCCAGCAGCTTTACAGGCGGGGAGACCCAGTACTTC.

This clonotype was detected ten times or more. This chain connects TRBV19 to TRBJ1-1; the D is unclear. Germline lookup yields CDR1 LNHDA and CDR2 SQIVND (reference sequence). This CDR3 region has 12 residues. The V gene lost 0 bases and the J gene lost 10 bases, with 9 bases spanning the gap. CDR3 protein: CASSIDGPRAFF. In DNA form, the CDR3 reads TGTGCCAGTAGTATAGATGGCCCGCGAGCTTTCTTT.

This clonotype was seen ten or more times. The chain has TRBV7-2 and TRBJ2-5; TRBD2 matches 7 bases. The CDR3 totals 15 residues. CDR1 and CDR2 from the germline V gene are SGHTA and FQGNSA. V was clipped by 5 bases and J by 2 bases; unmatched bases: 8. The CDR3 loop reads CASSPWTRPQETQYF. The DNA for the CDR3 is TGTGCCAGCAGCCCTTGGACTAGACCTCAAGAGACCCAGTACTTC.

The sample holds many counts of this clonotype. This chain connects TRBV5-1 to TRBJ1-2; 9 bases are a match to TRBD1. V trimming: 0 bases; J trimming: 5 bases; junction bases outside the gene matches: 5. CDR3 length: 15 residues. Germline V gives CDR1 SGHRS, CDR2 YFSETQ. In DNA form, the CDR3 reads TGCGCCAGCAGCTTGGGACCGGGACAGGGATATGGCTACACCTTC. Protein: CASSLGPGQGYGYTF.

This clonotype was counted many times. The rearrangement links TRBV4-2 to TRBJ2-2, with D possibly matching TRBD1 (5 bases). The CDR3 totals 16 residues. In germline, CDR1 is LGHNA, CDR2 YNFKEQ. V shed 0 bases and J shed 3 bases, with 11 bases lying between them. CDR3 nucleotide sequence: TGTGCCAGCAGCCAAGAACAGGTGGCGGACACCGGGGAGCTGTTTTTT. Translating gives CASSQEQVADTGELFF.

This clonotype was seen repeatedly, ten times or more. V and J are TRBV23-1 and TRBJ2-7; D is possibly TRBD1 or TRBD2 (6 bases each). TRBV23-1 is an ORF for which the function is uncertain. V was clipped by 0 bases and J by 5 bases, with 20 bases between them. The CDR3 is made up of 17 amino acids. The CDR3 sequence is CASSQSSKGGEIHEQYV. The CDR3 bases are TGCGCCAGCAGTCAATCGTCGAAGGGGGGCGAAATCCACGAGCAGTACGTC.

This clonotype was recorded at least ten times. The CDR3 spells CASSLVAGQGTEKLFF. Written as DNA, the CDR3 is TGTGCCAGCAGCTTAGTGGCGGGACAGGGGACCGAAAAACTGTTTTTT. The chain combines TRBV7-9 with TRBJ1-4, with 10 bases that match TRBD1. The V gene end was trimmed by 1 base and the J gene end by 8 bases; junction bases not matched to a gene: 7. The length of the CDR3 is 16 residues. Germline V lookup: CDR1 SEHNR, CDR2 FQNEAQ (reference sequence).

Ten or more counts support this clonotype. This chain links TRBV11-2 with TRBJ2-3; 13 bases map to TRBD2. Germline CDR1 reads SGHAT; CDR2 reads FQNNGV. Trimming took 5 bases from V and 2 from J; bases not matched to a gene: 10. This CDR3 spans 18 amino acids. In DNA, the CDR3 is TGTGCCAGCAGCCACTTCCGGACTAGCGGGGGCCCCACAGATACGCAGTATTTT. Residues: CASSHFRTSGGPTDTQYF. Full variable domain (outside the CDR3, taken from reference TRBV11-2 and TRBJ2-3): EAGVAQSPRYKIIEKRQSVAFWCNPISGHATLYWYQQILGQGPKLLIQFQNNGVVDDSQLPKDRFSAERLKGVDSTLKIQPAKLEDSAVYLCASSHFRTSGGPTDTQYFGPGTRLTVL.

This clonotype occurred a few times. The chain is built from TRBV25-1 and TRBJ1-4; D is unresolved. Per germline, CDR1 MGHDK and CDR2 SYGVNS. CDR3 length: 12 amino acids. V lost 3 bases and J lost 8, with 7 bases in between. CDR3 nucleotides: TGTGCCAGCAGTGAGTCGGAGGAAAAACTGTTTTTT. Protein sequence: CASSESEEKLFF.

This clonotype was recorded many times. V gene TRBV2 combines with J gene TRBJ2-7, with D perhaps assigned TRBD1 or TRBD2 (6 bases each). The CDR3 consists of 16 residues. Germline CDR1 and CDR2: SNHLY and FYNNEI. V was clipped by 4 bases and J by 3 bases, with 19 bases between them. The CDR3 loop is CASSGVWGATNYEQYF. CDR3 sequence (DNA): TGTGCCAGCAGTGGAGTGTGGGGGGCCACCAACTACGAGCAGTACTTC.

This clonotype was seen at least ten times. V usage is TRBV9 and J usage is TRBJ1-1; TRBD1 might be the D (6 bases). This CDR3 has 16 amino acids. The germline V and J ends were trimmed by 0 bases and 4 bases, with 16 bases remaining between them. Germline V CDR1 and CDR2: SGDLS, YYNGEE. CDR3 protein: CASSVESGTPPTEAFF. The CDR3, as DNA: TGTGCCAGCAGCGTAGAGTCGGGGACACCCCCCACTGAAGCTTTCTTT.

On this clonotype: This could be a read error, since a much larger clone is one nucleotide away. The chain carries TRBV6-5 and TRBJ2-5, with a tentative D call TRBD2 (6 bases). CDR1 MNHEY and CDR2 SVGAGI come from the germline V gene. The CDR3 contains 15 residues. The DNA for the CDR3 is TGTGCCTGCAGTTCCCAGGGAGCGGGCCAAGAGACCCAGTACTTC. This codes for CACSSQGAGQETQYF.

This sequence joins TRBV9 and TRBJ2-3; D could derive from TRBD1 or TRBD2 (6 bases each). V gave up 0 bases and J gave up 3 bases, with 11 bases separating them. Germline CDR1 is SGDLS and CDR2 is YYNGEE. This CDR3 contains 15 residues. CDR3 sequence reads: CASSVGTGRTDTQYF. The CDR3, as DNA: TGTGCCAGCAGCGTAGGAACAGGGAGGACAGATACGCAGTATTTT.

This clonotype was detected many times. The V and J genes are TRBV19 and TRBJ1-2; 7 nucleotides match TRBD1. The CDR3 totals 15 residues. The germline gives CDR1 LNHDA, CDR2 SQIVND (reference sequence). Trimming cost V 5 bases and J 2 bases; bases outside gene matches: 8. CDR3 sequence reads: CASSVLGGGNYGYTF. CDR3 DNA: TGTGCCAGTAGTGTCCTGGGAGGGGGCAACTATGGCTACACCTTC.

The CDR3 loop reads CASSPFDGQGNTGELFF. CDR3 nucleotide sequence: TGTGCCAGCTCACCGTTCGACGGGCAGGGGAACACCGGGGAGCTGTTTTTT. This chain connects TRBV18 to TRBJ2-2, with a weak D call TRBD1 (5 bases). Germline loops: CDR1 KGHSH, CDR2 LQKENI. This CDR3 comprises 17 residues. V was trimmed by 3 bases and J by 1 base, leaving 15 bases between them.

The genes are TRBV4-3 and TRBJ2-3; 12 bases align to TRBD2. Germline CDR1 reads LGHNA; CDR2 reads YSLEER. The CDR3 covers 15 residues. Losses at the gene ends were 4 bases for V and 5 bases for J; bases not matched to a gene: 4. CDR3 sequence reads: CASSPLAGGQDTQYF. CDR3 nucleotide sequence: TGCGCCAGCAGCCCACTAGCGGGGGGCCAAGATACGCAGTATTTT.

This rearrangement joins TRBV2 to TRBJ2-2; D not certain. V dropped 8 bases and J dropped 2 bases, with 9 bases sitting between them. The CDR3 spans 13 residues. Germline values: CDR1 SNHLY, CDR2 FYNNEI. CDR3 nucleotide sequence: TGTGCCAGCCAGCAGTTCAACACCGGGGAGCTGTTTTTT. Translated, it gives CASQQFNTGELFF.

This clonotype has only a few counts. CDR3 coding DNA: TGTGCCAGCAGCTTAGTGTCTGGGGGGGGAGAAGAGACCCAGTACTTC. Translated, it gives CASSLVSGGGEETQYF. This chain links TRBV7-2 with TRBJ2-5, with 7 positions matching TRBD2. V gave up 1 base and J gave up 3 bases; unmatched junction bases: 8. The CDR3 has 16 amino acids. From germline, CDR1 is SGHTA and CDR2 FQGNSA.

V is TRBV20-1 and J is TRBJ1-1; TRBD1 matches at 7 bases. V shed 1 base and J 0 bases; nucleotides not matched to a gene: 5. Germline V CDR1 and CDR2: DFQATT, SNEGSKA (reference sequence). CDR3 size: 15 residues. The CDR3 DNA reads as TGCAGTGCTAGAGCGAACAGGGGCATGAACACTGAAGCTTTCTTT. Amino acids: CSARANRGMNTEAFF.

The rearrangement joins TRBV6-2 or TRBV6-3 to TRBJ1-6; TRBD1 might be the D (5 bases). Germline CDR1 is MNHEY and CDR2 is SVGEGT. The CDR3 covers 14 residues. The V end was cut by 2 bases, the J end by 7 bases, with 9 bases between. Written as DNA, the CDR3 is TGTGCCAGCAGTTACCAGGGCGCGAATTCACCCCTCCACTTT. It is translated as CASSYQGANSPLHF.

This chain links TRBV5-1 with TRBJ2-5; TRBD2 matches at 13 bases. The germline V gene encodes CDR1 SGHRS and CDR2 YFSETQ. This CDR3 has 16 residues. Trimming at V came to 4 bases and at J to 0 bases, leaving 3 bases not matched to a gene. The CDR3 region has the DNA TGCGCCAGCAGCGGCGGGACTAGCGGGGACCAAGAGACCCAGTACTTC. Protein sequence: CASSGGTSGDQETQYF.